One and the same sample provided the 31 T cell receptor beta chains below, sequenced in a study of cytomegalovirus exposure and HLA in healthy donors. The assay was immunoSEQ multiplex PCR, and TCRdb's table has in-frame clones only and misses some. This sample carries about 130,000 clones, 89% of them seen once, and the ten largest clones take 3% to 3.5%. The material sequenced was PBMCs. These receptors all come from a man aged 25 to 45 in good health and CMV-seronegative.

The V call is TRBV9, the J call TRBJ2-3, with 12 bases aligning to TRBD2. From germline, CDR1 is SGDLS and CDR2 YYNGEE. V was pared by 4 bases and J by 5 bases, with 8 bases of the junction left unmatched. The CDR3 covers 16 residues. CDR3 in amino acids: CASSSRTSGVGDTQYF. Written as DNA, the CDR3 is TGTGCCAGCAGCTCCCGGACTAGCGGGGTGGGAGATACGCAGTATTTT.

The chain joins TRBV7-2 to TRBJ1-2; TRBD1 agrees at 9 bases. Germline V gene lookup returns CDR1 SGHTA and CDR2 FQGNSA. The length of the CDR3 is 14 residues. The J segment lost 10 bases and the V segment lost 0 bases, leaving 6 bases of the junction unmatched. CDR3 sequence reads: CASSLAGQGIDYTF. CDR3 nucleotide sequence: TGTGCCAGCAGCTTAGCGGGACAGGGTATCGACTACACCTTC.

The chain combines TRBV29-1 with TRBJ2-1, with D hard to call. Trimming removed 7 bases at V and 6 bases at J, with 13 bases between. This CDR3 is built from 12 residues. CDR1 and CDR2 from the germline V gene are SQVTM and ANQGSEA. The CDR3 is CSARGIFNEQFF. CDR3 bases: TGCAGCGCACGAGGTATTTTCAATGAGCAGTTCTTC.

This clone appeared a single time. This rearrangement joins TRBV27 to TRBJ2-2; the D gene is possibly TRBD2 (5 bases). Germline lookup yields CDR1 MNHEY and CDR2 SMNVEV (reference sequence). V dropped 7 bases and J dropped 6 bases, with 12 bases sitting between them. This CDR3 contains 13 residues. The CDR3 here is CASTGSTSGELFF. The CDR3 region has the DNA TGTGCCAGCACGGGGTCGACATCCGGGGAGCTGTTTTTT.

The DNA of the CDR3 is TGTGCCAGCAGTTTTGCCAGGGGGTACGAGCAGTACTTC. Translating it yields CASSFARGYEQYF. This chain uses TRBV28 with TRBJ2-7; 7 bases align to TRBD1. CDR1 and CDR2 from the germline V gene are MDHEN and SYDVKM. There are 13 residues in the CDR3. J lost 4 bases, V lost 3 bases, and 3 bases had no gene match.

The J gene is TRBJ2-7, the V gene TRBV11-2; D remains ambiguous. Trimming removed 2 bases at V and 3 bases at J, with 5 bases between. Germline V gene data show CDR1 as SGHAT and CDR2 as FQNNGV. The CDR3 spans 12 residues. CDR3 amino acids: CASSLTGYEQYF. In DNA form, the CDR3 reads TGTGCCAGCAGCTTAACGGGCTACGAGCAGTACTTC.

The chain carries TRBV10-2 and TRBJ2-5, with D hard to call. Per the germline V gene, CDR1 is WSHSY and CDR2 is SAAADI. This CDR3 has 12 amino acids. Trimming left V 3 bases short and J 0 bases short, with 2 bases between. The CDR3 here is CASSDNQETQYF. The CDR3 DNA reads TGCGCCAGCAGTGACAACCAAGAGACCCAGTACTTC.

The chain combines TRBV15 with TRBJ2-7, with D possibly being TRBD1 (6 bases). CDR3 length: 17 amino acids. Per the germline V gene, CDR1 is LNHNV and CDR2 is YYDKDF (reference sequence). Trimming took 6 bases from V and 1 from J, leaving 22 bases between them. For the CDR3, the DNA is TGTGCCACCAGTTCAGCAGGGAGAGGGGGAGTATCCTACGAGCAGTACTTC. Translating it yields CATSSAGRGGVSYEQYF.

This chain connects TRBV2 to TRBJ1-6; no definite D call. The V end lost 7 bases, the J end lost 9 bases, and 13 bases lay between the germline ends. Germline CDR1 and CDR2: SNHLY and FYNNEI. The CDR3 is 13 residues long. CDR3 nucleotides: TGTGCCAGCAAGCCGGTCCCGGGTTCACCCCTCCACTTT. This gives the protein CASKPVPGSPLHF.

The chain has TRBV7-2 and TRBJ2-1, with TRBD2 matching 7 bases. The germline V gene has CDR1 SGHTA and CDR2 FQGNSA. Trimming took 6 bases from V and 2 from J; bases not matched to a gene: 10. This CDR3 comprises 16 residues. DNA for the CDR3: TGTGCCAGCAGGGATGACGGGGAGGGACCCTACAATGAGCAGTTCTTC. Protein: CASRDDGEGPYNEQFF. The variable domain in full, with the rest retrieved from reference TRBV7-2 and TRBJ2-1, is GAGVSQSPSNKVTEKGKDVELRCDPISGHTALYWYRQSLGQGLEFLIYFQGNSAPDKSGLPSDRFSAERTGGSVSTLTIQRTQQEDSAVYLCASRDDGEGPYNEQFFGPGTRLTVL.

V and J are TRBV6-1 and TRBJ2-4; possibly TRBD1 for D (6 bases). The length of the CDR3 is 16 residues. The germline V and J ends were trimmed by 3 bases and 0 bases, with 12 bases remaining between them. Germline lookup yields CDR1 MNHNS and CDR2 SASEGT. In DNA form, the CDR3 reads TGTGCCAGCAGTGATTACAGGGTTCTAGCCAAAAACATTCAGTACTTC. Its protein product is CASSDYRVLAKNIQYF.

The CDR3 region is CASSFLDRSYNSPLHF. The DNA of the CDR3 is TGCGCCAGCAGCTTTCTAGACAGGTCGTATAATTCACCCCTCCACTTT. This rearrangement joins TRBV5-1 to TRBJ1-6, with D possibly being TRBD1 (6 bases). V shed 2 bases and J shed 4 bases, with 13 bases lying between them. Germline values: CDR1 SGHRS, CDR2 YFSETQ. This CDR3 is built from 16 residues.

With respect to this clone: A read error is possible here, since a much larger clone lies one base away. The CDR3 DNA sequence: TGTGCCAGCAGTTACTCGAGCGGGGGGGCCTACGAGCAGTACTTC. This codes for CASSYSSGGAYEQYF. The chain uses TRBV6-7 and TRBJ2-7, with 10 bases matching TRBD2. TRBV6-7 is an ORF, and what it does is uncertain. There are 15 residues in the CDR3. V was clipped by 0 bases and J by 2 bases; unmatched bases: 1.

The chain uses TRBV7-6 and TRBJ2-2; 9 bases are shared with TRBD1. The V gene's germline CDR1 is SGHVS and CDR2 FNYEAQ. Trimming at V came to 5 bases and at J to 5 bases, leaving 9 bases not matched to a gene. This CDR3 region has 16 residues. The CDR3 DNA reads as TGTGCCAGCAGCCCCATGACAGGGGGTAGTACCGGGGAGCTGTTTTTT. This sequence encodes CASSPMTGGSTGELFF.

This clone appeared a few times. The V call is TRBV10-2, the J call TRBJ2-2; weak D call: TRBD2 (6 bases). The V gene lost 4 bases and the J gene lost 1 base, with 10 bases spanning the gap. The germline V gene encodes CDR1 WSHSY and CDR2 SAAADI. The CDR3 loop spans 15 amino acids. This chain's CDR3 is CASSAGLQNTGELFF. CDR3 DNA: TGCGCCAGCAGTGCCGGACTACAGAACACCGGGGAGCTGTTTTTT.

This clone is a singleton in its sample. The chain links TRBV6-4 to TRBJ1-1, with TRBD1 matching 8 bases. V was clipped by 6 bases and J by 4 bases; unmatched bases: 4. There are 13 residues in the CDR3. From germline, CDR1 is MRHNA and CDR2 SNTAGT. The CDR3 DNA follows: TGTGCCAGCAGGCCAGACAGGGGCACTGAAGCTTTCTTT. Encoded protein: CASRPDRGTEAFF.

The V and J genes are TRBV4-1 and TRBJ2-7; weak D call: TRBD2 (6 bases). V lost 3 bases and J lost 3, with 15 bases in between. The CDR3 contains 15 residues. From germline, CDR1 is MGHRA and CDR2 YSYEKL. The CDR3 coding sequence is TGCGCCAGCAGCCAGGGGGTCGGGGGAAGCTACGAGCAGTACTTC. Its protein is CASSQGVGGSYEQYF.

The chain couples TRBV28 to TRBJ2-7; 13 bases fit TRBD2. The CDR3 length is 14 residues. Germline V gene data show CDR1 as MDHEN and CDR2 as SYDVKM. V was pared by 7 bases and J by 5 bases, with 5 bases of the junction left unmatched. Written as DNA, the CDR3 is TGTGCCAGCACCTGGGGGACTAGCGGGGACGAGCAGTACTTC. As protein: CASTWGTSGDEQYF. The whole variable domain, filled in from reference TRBV28 and TRBJ2-7, reads DVKVTQSSRYLVKRTGEKVFLECVQDMDHENMFWYRQDPGLGLRLIYFSYDVKMKEKGDIPEGYSVSREKKERFSLILESASTNQTSMYLCASTWGTSGDEQYFGPGTRLTVT.

This chain uses TRBV9 with TRBJ1-1; TRBD1 matches at 7 bases. Germline V gives CDR1 SGDLS, CDR2 YYNGEE. Unmatched junction bases numbered 12, after V lost 6 bases and J lost 7 bases. This CDR3 has 14 residues. CDR3 sequence reads: CASMGLTGVGEAFF. CDR3 in DNA: TGTGCCAGCATGGGGTTAACAGGGGTGGGTGAAGCTTTCTTT.

This clone was seen a handful of times. The chain joins TRBV9 to TRBJ1-2; TRBD1 matches 8 bases. J lost 7 bases, V lost 3 bases, and 8 bases had no gene match. The CDR3 sequence is 14 residues long. Looked up from germline, CDR1 is SGDLS and CDR2 is YYNGEE. DNA for the CDR3: TGTGCCAGCAGCGCGGACAGGGAGATCGGTGGCTACACCTTC. It specifies CASSADREIGGYTF.

This chain uses TRBV7-6 with TRBJ1-1; 8 positions match TRBD1. CDR1 and CDR2 from the germline V gene are SGHVS and FNYEAQ. The CDR3 consists of 14 residues. With 5 bases clipped from V and 4 bases from J, the junction kept 6 bases outside the gene matches. The CDR3 bases are TGTGCCAGCAGCCCCGGACAGGGTCTCACTGAAGCTTTCTTT. This codes for CASSPGQGLTEAFF. Complete variable domain (other parts from reference TRBV7-6 and TRBJ1-1): GAGVSQSPRYKVTKRGQDVALRCDPISGHVSLYWYRQALGQGPEFLTYFNYEAQQDKSGLPNDRFSAERPEGSISTLTIQRTEQRDSAMYRCASSPGQGLTEAFFGQGTRLTVV.

The chain recombines TRBV7-6 with TRBJ2-2; no definite D call. CDR1 is SGHVS, CDR2 FNYEAQ, per germline. The CDR3 spans 12 residues. V lost 8 bases, J lost 5 bases, and 9 bases lay in between. This CDR3 reads CASGHRTGELFF. The CDR3 DNA reads as TGTGCCAGCGGGCATCGGACCGGGGAGCTGTTTTTT. The full variable domain, rest sourced from reference TRBV7-6 and TRBJ2-2, is GAGVSQSPRYKVTKRGQDVALRCDPISGHVSLYWYRQALGQGPEFLTYFNYEAQQDKSGLPNDRFSAERPEGSISTLTIQRTEQRDSAMYRCASGHRTGELFFGEGSRLTVL.

The chain links TRBV6-5 to TRBJ2-1; weak D call: TRBD2 (5 bases). Germline CDR1 is MNHEY and CDR2 is SVGAGI. Trimming removed 2 bases from V and 7 bases from J, with 12 bases in between. This CDR3 contains 14 residues. The CDR3 nucleotides read TGTGCCAGCAGTTACGCGGGTCAGCTAAATGAGCAGTTCTTC. Translating gives CASSYAGQLNEQFF.

The chain has TRBV4-3 and TRBJ1-1; 8 positions agree with TRBD1. The V segment lost 0 bases and the J segment 1 base; nucleotides outside the gene matches: 7. Germline V lookup: CDR1 LGHNA, CDR2 YSLEER. The length of the CDR3 is 17 residues. The CDR3, as DNA: TGCGCCAGCAGCCAAGACACGGACAGGGAAGAGAACACTGAAGCTTTCTTT. Its protein product is CASSQDTDREENTEAFF.

This chain links TRBV27 with TRBJ2-7, with 10 positions matching TRBD1. This CDR3 is built from 15 residues. In germline, CDR1 is MNHEY, CDR2 SMNVEV (reference sequence). V was pared by 3 bases and J by 4 bases, with 6 bases of the junction left unmatched. CDR3 in DNA: TGTGCCAGCAGTTTGGACGGGACAGGGGTTTACGAGCAGTACTTC. Translation gives CASSLDGTGVYEQYF.

The CDR3 nucleotides read TGTGCCAGCATGTACAGGGTGGCTAATTCACCCCTCCACTTT. Protein: CASMYRVANSPLHF. V gene TRBV2 combines with J gene TRBJ1-6; D might be TRBD1 (6 bases). The CDR3 has 14 amino acids. Per germline, CDR1 SNHLY and CDR2 FYNNEI. Between the trimmed V and J ends, which lost 7 bases and 6 bases, there was a span of 13 bases. Drawing the rest from reference TRBV2 and TRBJ1-6, the complete variable domain is EPEVTQTPSHQVTQMGQEVILRCVPISNHLYFYWYRQILGQKVEFLVSFYNNEISEKSEIFDDQFSVERPDGSNFTLKIRSTKLEDSAMYFCASMYRVANSPLHFGNGTRLTVT.

The chain combines TRBV6-5 with TRBJ2-1; possible D gene TRBD1, 5 bases. From germline, CDR1 is MNHEY and CDR2 SVGAGI. V was cut by 6 bases and J by 2 bases, with 14 bases left in between. There are 15 residues in the CDR3. The CDR3 nucleotides are TGTGCCAGCAGGAAGGGGCAGTTCACCTACAATGAGCAGTTCTTC. Encoded protein: CASRKGQFTYNEQFF.

This sequence joins TRBV5-1 and TRBJ2-6; 8 bases align to TRBD1. CDR3 length equals 17 residues. Germline-derived CDR1 and CDR2 are SGHRS and YFSETQ. V trimming: 2 bases; J trimming: 0 bases; junction bases outside the gene matches: 4. The CDR3, as DNA: TGCGCCAGCAGCTTTCAGGGGGCTGTCTCTGGGGCCAACGTCCTGACTTTC. Protein sequence: CASSFQGAVSGANVLTF.

The chain uses TRBV6-1 and TRBJ2-5; D gene unclear. Per the germline V gene, CDR1 is MNHNS and CDR2 is SASEGT. The ends were cut back, 6 bases at V and 4 bases at J, with 6 bases in the middle. CDR3 length: 11 residues. For the CDR3, the DNA is TGTGCCAGCAGCCTCTTAGAGACCCAGTACTTC. Protein: CASSLLETQYF.

The chain has TRBV29-1 and TRBJ2-7; TRBD2 aligns across 10 bases. Losses at the gene ends were 1 base for V and 6 bases for J; bases not matched to a gene: 15. The CDR3 sequence is 17 residues long. Germline CDR1 reads SQVTM; CDR2 reads ANQGSEA. The CDR3 sequence: CSVEGGSGGTSPLEQYF. The CDR3 DNA reads as TGCAGCGTTGAAGGGGGTAGCGGGGGGACTTCTCCTCTCGAGCAGTACTTC.

The CDR3 loop reads CASSRWPGNTEAFF. CDR3 nucleotide sequence: TGTGCCAGCAGCCGCTGGCCTGGGAACACTGAAGCTTTCTTT. This chain uses TRBV11-2 with TRBJ1-1; no clear D gene. V lost 5 bases to trimming and J lost 1 base, with 11 bases between them. Per germline, CDR1 SGHAT and CDR2 FQNNGV. CDR3 length: 14 residues.